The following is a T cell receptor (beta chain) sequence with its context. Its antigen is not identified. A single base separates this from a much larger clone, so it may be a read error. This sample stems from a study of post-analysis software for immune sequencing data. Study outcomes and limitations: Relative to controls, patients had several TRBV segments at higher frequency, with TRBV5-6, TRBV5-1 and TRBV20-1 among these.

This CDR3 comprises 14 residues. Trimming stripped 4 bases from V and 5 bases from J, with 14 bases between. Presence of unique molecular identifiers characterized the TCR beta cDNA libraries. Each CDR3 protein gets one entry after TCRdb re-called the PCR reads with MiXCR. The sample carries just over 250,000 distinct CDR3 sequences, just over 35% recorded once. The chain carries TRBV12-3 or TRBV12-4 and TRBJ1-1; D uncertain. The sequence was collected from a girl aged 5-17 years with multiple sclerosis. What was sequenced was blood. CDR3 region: CASSCGRVGTEAFF. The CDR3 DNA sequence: TGTGCCAGCAGTTGTGGAAGGGTCGGGACTGAAGCTTTCTTT.